The rows below give T cell receptor beta chains drawn from one sample of a study of CD8 T cells in ankylosing spondylitis. Each CDR3 protein is one row after TCRdb ran MiXCR on the 5' RACE reads. The sample has roughly 170,000 distinct CDR3 sequences; around a tenth are singletons. Sequenced: blood, either unsorted or a sorted T cell fraction (not recorded which). The receptors were sampled from a female donor with ankylosing spondylitis or in good health (not recorded which). The conserved cysteine and the conserved F or W are not part of the CDR3 here. Where a row states a size, it is once, few, many or the class of an expanded clone; other rows omit it.

j_call clone_size v_call cdr3_aa
TRBJ2-6 . TRBV7-6 ASSSSGANVLT
TRBJ2-1 . TRBV20-1 SARELKRAYNEQF
TRBJ1-5 many TRBV6-1 ASSPGQEVRRGDQPQH
TRBJ2-6 . TRBV4-1 ASSQDGATIVTGANVLT
TRBJ2-1 many TRBV5-1 ASRASGANEQF
TRBJ2-7 . TRBV6-1 ASSEPSSYEQY
TRBJ2-6 . TRBV20-1 SARTGTGGLIGANVLT
TRBJ1-1 many TRBV25-1 ASSGGVITEAF
TRBJ1-2 many TRBV29-1 SVVGGTNYGYT
TRBJ2-1 . TRBV18 ASSSSKPSAPSYNEQF
TRBJ2-1 . TRBV29-1 SAGGLRNEQF
TRBJ2-3 . TRBV30 ASNPWTYGTDTQY
TRBJ2-1 many TRBV7-9 ASSLETSEQF
TRBJ1-4 few TRBV12-5 ASGFGTTNEKLF
TRBJ1-2 many TRBV9 ASSVEEGPYYGYT
TRBJ2-2 many TRBV4-3 ASSQLLLVGGWTGELF
TRBJ2-1 many TRBV3-1 ASSQAISGTVGNEQF
TRBJ1-2 few TRBV18 ASPVMIDDGYT
TRBJ1-2 many TRBV27 ASSPRGRNYGYT
TRBJ1-5 . TRBV4-3 ASSFGRYSNQPQH
TRBJ2-1 . TRBV20-1 SASLGAARSYNEQF
TRBJ1-1 few TRBV5-8 ASSLTGTPNTEAF
TRBJ2-7 few TRBV27 ASSLPGVSDEQY
TRBJ2-1 . TRBV7-9 ASSFRTAGDEQF
TRBJ2-3 few TRBV24-1 ATSDLKGGSTDTQY
TRBJ1-5 . TRBV6-2/TRBV6-3 ASSYPDLLGQPQH
TRBJ1-1 many TRBV5-5 ASSSVHTEAF
TRBJ2-2 once TRBV11-3 ASSLLGVASGELF
TRBJ2-3 few TRBV7-2 ASSYSGSGTDTQY
TRBJ2-1 . TRBV6-2/TRBV6-3 ASKGQGNYNEQF
TRBJ2-1 few TRBV7-9 ASSLPGINNEQF
TRBJ1-2 few TRBV4-3 ASSQDRGGNGYT
TRBJ1-5 few TRBV13 ASSPGGTQPQH
TRBJ2-1 few TRBV27 ASSRQGLAGVNEQF
TRBJ2-5 many TRBV5-1 ASSSGLAGMFQETQY
TRBJ2-3 . TRBV7-8 ASSFSGRGKDTQY
TRBJ1-1 few TRBV4-1 ASSQERNTEAF
TRBJ1-2 . TRBV29-1 SVEDVQAFRYGYT
TRBJ2-1 few TRBV4-3 ASSQDHEGREGPNEQF
TRBJ2-1 . TRBV4-1 ASSQGPQAVSYNEQF
TRBJ2-7 many TRBV7-9 ASSLVGGYEQY
TRBJ2-3 few TRBV12-3/TRBV12-4 ATPPSGGGPDTQY
TRBJ2-1 few TRBV14 ASSQVGAGSFYNEQF
TRBJ2-4 many TRBV2 ASSERGAGTAKNIQY
TRBJ2-7 . TRBV28 ASSPPTTYEQY
TRBJ1-1 . TRBV4-3 ASSQGDREAF
TRBJ2-3 few TRBV7-9 ASSSTFSITSTDTQY
TRBJ2-5 few TRBV2 ASSPGGTGLQETQY
TRBJ1-3 many TRBV12-3/TRBV12-4 ASSIAGSGNTIY
TRBJ2-7 few TRBV11-2 ASSLGGVDPPRSYEQY
TRBJ1-1 many TRBV7-9 ATATGYSTEAF
TRBJ2-1 . TRBV5-5 ASSLEWGSYNEQF
TRBJ2-7 few TRBV4-1 ASSPGTLDYEQY
TRBJ1-4 few TRBV19 ASSLDRREKLF